The clone carrying this T cell receptor beta chain was observed a handful of times. Unique molecular identifiers were built into the TCRbeta library. TCRdb re-called the PCR reads through MiXCR, storing one row per CDR3 protein. Of around 680,000 distinct CDR3 sequences detected, around 16% appear once; the ten largest clones hold approximately 1.1%. The data were obtained in a study of T-cell reconstitution after alpha-beta-depleted transplantation in children. The receptor was derived from a human donor who donated a stem cell graft to a child with acute myeloid leukemia. Sample: PBMCs from the stem cell graft donor, taken from the stem cell graft.

This chain's CDR3 is CASSGRTDNTEAFF. CDR3 in DNA: TGTGCCAGCAGCGGGAGGACGGATAACACTGAAGCTTTCTTT. The chain combines TRBV9 with TRBJ1-1; no definite D call. V was cut by 3 bases and J by 2 bases, with 11 bases left in between. Germline CDR1 and CDR2: SGDLS and YYNGEE. The CDR3 is 14 amino acids.